This TCR beta chain was sequenced for a study of CD8 T cells in ankylosing spondylitis. The study's findings and limits: Clones tied to disease were said to be significantly enriched in matched ankylosing spondylitis synovial fluid. Earlier work had already found some motif variants in reactive arthritis synovial fluid and blood. Seemingly distinctive of ankylosing spondylitis blood was a TCR beta motif formed by eight highly homologous variants.

Unmatched junction bases numbered 7, after V lost 6 bases and J lost 4 bases. The length of the CDR3 is 14 residues. Library preparation for TCR beta used quantitative 5'-RACE with molecular barcodes. TCRdb re-called the 5' RACE reads with MiXCR, one entry per CDR3 protein. Of 150,000 to 200,000 distinct CDR3 sequences listed, around a sixth are singletons. At least ten counts were recorded for this clonotype. Its antigen remains unknown. The chain combines TRBV12-3 or TRBV12-4 with TRBJ1-2, with TRBD1 matching over 8 bases. The material sequenced was blood, either unsorted or a sorted T cell fraction (not recorded which). This receptor was identified in a male donor aged 10 to 30 with ankylosing spondylitis or in good health (not recorded which). In DNA form, the CDR3 reads TGTGCCAGCAGCTTCGGACAGGGTTTCTATGGCTACACCTTC. Translation: CASSFGQGFYGYTF.